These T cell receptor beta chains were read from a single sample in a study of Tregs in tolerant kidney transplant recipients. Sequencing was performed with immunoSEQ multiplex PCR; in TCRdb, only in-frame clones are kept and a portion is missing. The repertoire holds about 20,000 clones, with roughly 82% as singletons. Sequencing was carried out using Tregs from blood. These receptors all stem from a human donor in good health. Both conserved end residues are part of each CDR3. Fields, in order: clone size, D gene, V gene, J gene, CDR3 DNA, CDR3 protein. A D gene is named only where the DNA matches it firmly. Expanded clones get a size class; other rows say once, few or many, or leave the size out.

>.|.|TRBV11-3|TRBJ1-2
TGTGCCAGCAGCTTAGGGGGCACTTTTAACTATGGCTACACCTTC
CASSLGGTFNYGYTF
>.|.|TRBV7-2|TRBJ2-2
TGTGCCAGCAGCTTAGTTCTGGGGAACACCGGGGAGCTGTTTTTT
CASSLVLGNTGELFF
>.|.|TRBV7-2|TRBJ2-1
TGTGCCAGCAGCTTAACAGTCACCTACAATGAGCAGTTCTTC
CASSLTVTYNEQFF
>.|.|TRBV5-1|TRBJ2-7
TGCGCCAGCAGCTCCACGGGGGAGCAGTACTTC
CASSSTGEQYF
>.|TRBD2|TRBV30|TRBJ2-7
TGTGCCTGGACTTTCGGGGGGGACTACGAGCAGTACTTC
CAWTFGGDYEQYF
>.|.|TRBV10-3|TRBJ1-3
TGTGCCATCATGCCCGGGGATGGAAACACCATATATTTT
CAIMPGDGNTIYF
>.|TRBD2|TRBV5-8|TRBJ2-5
TGTGCCAGCAGCCGCGGGACTAGCGGAAGTAGTCGAGAGACCCAGTACTTC
CASSRGTSGSSRETQYF
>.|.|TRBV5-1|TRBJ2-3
TGCGCCAGCAGCGTCGGGCCGCACGGGTCTACAGATACGCAGTATTTT
CASSVGPHGSTDTQYF
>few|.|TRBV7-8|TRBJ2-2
TGTGCCAGCAGCTTAGTGGCTGGGGGGGAGCTGTTTTTT
CASSLVAGGELFF
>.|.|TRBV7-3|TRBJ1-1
TGTGCCAGCAGCCCAGGCCCGGCAAGGCACACTGAAGCTTTCTTT
CASSPGPARHTEAFF
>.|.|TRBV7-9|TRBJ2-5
TGTGCCAGCAGCACAGGGTGGGAGACCCAGTACTTC
CASSTGWETQYF
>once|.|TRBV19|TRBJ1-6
TGTGCCAGTAGTATGAAGGGACTTAATTCACCCCTCCACTTT
CASSMKGLNSPLHF
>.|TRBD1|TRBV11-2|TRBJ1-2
TGTGCCAGCAGCCCTAGGACAGGCTTTGGTGGCTACACCTTC
CASSPRTGFGGYTF
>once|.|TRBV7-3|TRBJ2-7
TGTGCCAGCAGCTTCCCCCCGGCCCAACCCTACGAGCAGTACTTC
CASSFPPAQPYEQYF
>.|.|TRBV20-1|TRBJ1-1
TGCAGTGCCGGTGACAGGCTCGAAGCTTTCTTT
CSAGDRLEAFF
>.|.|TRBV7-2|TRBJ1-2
TGTGCCAGCAGCTTAGGTCCCGGGGGATCGTATGGCTACACCTTC
CASSLGPGGSYGYTF
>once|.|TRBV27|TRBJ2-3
TGTGCCAGCAACCATTTTGAGGGAGATACGCAGTATTTT
CASNHFEGDTQYF
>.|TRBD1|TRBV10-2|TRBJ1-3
TGCACCAGGGACAAGGGGGCCAGCTCTGGAAACACCATATATTTT
CTRDKGASSGNTIYF
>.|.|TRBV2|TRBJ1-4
TGTGCCAGCAGCCGGCCTAGGGCTGTGGGCAGGAAGGAAAAACTGTTTTTT
CASSRPRAVGRKEKLFF